The 4 T cell receptor beta chains in this list originate from one sample, sequenced in a study of identical twins. TCRdb itself ran the 5' RACE reads through MiXCR, one entry per CDR3 protein. The sample shows under 500,000 distinct CDR3 sequences, roughly an eighth of them seen only once. The same data also went into a second study, on yellow fever vaccine responses in identical twins.

Sequenced input: CD4+ T cells sorted from blood. The source is a young woman in good health.

This clonotype showed up many times. The gene calls are TRBV7-8 and TRBJ2-7, with D perhaps matching TRBD1 (5 bases). Per germline, CDR1 SGHVS and CDR2 FQNEAQ. The CDR3 has 12 residues. The V gene lost 4 bases and the J gene lost 2 bases, with 6 bases spanning the gap. Here the CDR3 reads CASSSTAYEQYF. The CDR3 nucleotides are TGTGCCAGCAGCTCGACAGCCTACGAGCAGTACTTC. Full variable domain (remainder filled in from reference TRBV7-8 and TRBJ2-7): GAGVSQSPRYKVAKRGQDVALRCDPISGHVSLFWYQQALGQGPEFLTYFQNEAQLDKSGLPSDRFFAERPEGSVSTLKIQRTQQEDSAVYLCASSSTAYEQYFGPGTRLTVT.

This chain links TRBV20-1 with TRBJ2-1; the match to TRBD2 covers 8 bases. This CDR3 is built from 14 residues. Per germline, CDR1 DFQATT and CDR2 SNEGSKA (reference sequence). J was trimmed by 7 bases and V by 3 bases; bases with no gene match: 8. The CDR3 coding sequence is TGCAGTGCTAGCGGGAGGGCCATGAGGAATGAGCAGTTCTTC. Translation: CSASGRAMRNEQFF.

This chain uses TRBV11-1 with TRBJ2-1; 8 positions match TRBD2. This CDR3 is built from 20 residues. The germline gives CDR1 SGHAT, CDR2 FQDESV (reference sequence). The J segment lost 0 bases and the V segment lost 1 base, leaving 14 bases of the junction unmatched. CDR3 DNA: TGTGCCAGCAGCTTAGGAGGGGGGCTAGCGGGCCTCATCTCCTACAATGAGCAGTTCTTC. This encodes CASSLGGGLAGLISYNEQFF. The variable domain in full, completed from reference TRBV11-1 and TRBJ2-1, reads EAEVAQSPRYKITEKSQAVAFWCDPISGHATLYWYRQILGQGPELLVQFQDESVVDDSQLPKDRFSAERLKGVDSTLKIQPAELGDSAMYLCASSLGGGLAGLISYNEQFFGPGTRLTVL.

This clonotype was observed at least ten times. The chain joins TRBV20-1 to TRBJ2-6, with D possibly being TRBD2 (6 bases). This CDR3 has 17 residues. V was cut by 2 bases and J by 4 bases, with 18 bases left in between. Per the germline V gene, CDR1 is DFQATT and CDR2 is SNEGSKA (reference sequence). The chain's CDR3 is CSARQSGRRRGANVLTF. The CDR3 DNA sequence: TGCAGTGCTAGACAATCGGGGAGGCGTAGGGGGGCCAACGTCCTGACTTTC.